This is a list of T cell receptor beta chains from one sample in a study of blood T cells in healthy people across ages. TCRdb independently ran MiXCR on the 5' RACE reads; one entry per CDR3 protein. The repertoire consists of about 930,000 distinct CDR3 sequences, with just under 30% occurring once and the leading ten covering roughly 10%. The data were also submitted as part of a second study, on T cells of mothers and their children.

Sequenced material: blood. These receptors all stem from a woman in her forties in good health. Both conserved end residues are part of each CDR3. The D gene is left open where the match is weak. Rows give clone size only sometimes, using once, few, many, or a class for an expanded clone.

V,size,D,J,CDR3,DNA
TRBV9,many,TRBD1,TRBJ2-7,CASSVVPNRGYEQYF,TGTGCCAGCAGCGTAGTACCGAACAGGGGCTACGAGCAGTACTTC
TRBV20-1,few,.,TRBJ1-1,CSAREWRGNTKAFF,TGCAGTGCTAGAGAATGGCGGGGGAACACTAAAGCTTTCTTT
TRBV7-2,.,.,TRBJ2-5,CASSSSLGQETQYF,TGTGCCAGCAGCTCCTCTCTTGGCCAAGAGACCCAGTACTTC
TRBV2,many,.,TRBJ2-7,CASRGGYEQYF,TGTGCCAGCAGGGGGGGTTACGAGCAGTACTTC
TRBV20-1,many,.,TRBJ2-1,CSARPREFYNEQFF,TGCAGTGCTAGGCCCAGGGAATTCTACAATGAGCAGTTCTTC
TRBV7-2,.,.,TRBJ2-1,CASTPSGVMARGENEQFF,TGTGCCAGCACCCCTTCGGGGGTAATGGCGAGGGGAGAAAATGAGCAGTTCTTC
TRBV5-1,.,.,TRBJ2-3,CASSLDKGDTDTQYF,TGCGCCAGCAGCCTTGACAAGGGCGACACAGATACGCAGTATTTT
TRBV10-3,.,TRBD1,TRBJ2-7,CAISGAGGAYEQYF,TGTGCCATCAGTGGGGCAGGGGGCGCCTACGAGCAGTACTTC
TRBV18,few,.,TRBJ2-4,CATSGQGRLKNIQYF,TGTGCCACCTCTGGTCAGGGGCGCCTCAAAAACATTCAGTACTTC
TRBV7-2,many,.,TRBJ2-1,CASSFQHRDEQFF,TGTGCCAGCAGCTTTCAGCACAGGGATGAGCAGTTCTTC
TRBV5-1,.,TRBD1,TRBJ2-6,CASSLGQGIGANVLTF,TGCGCCAGCAGCTTGGGACAGGGGATTGGGGCCAACGTCCTGACTTTC